Following are 20 T cell receptor beta chains from one sample sequenced in a study of T cells after yellow fever vaccination. One entry per CDR3 protein, called by TCRdb with MiXCR from the 5' RACE reads. Of 550,000 to 750,000 distinct CDR3 sequences in the sample, approximately 12% are singletons; the top ten hold around 15%. The sample consisted of PBMCs, taken on the day of the yellow fever booster vaccination. These receptors came from a young man who received the YFV17D yellow fever vaccine.

The chain links TRBV20-1 to TRBJ2-1; D is unresolved. In germline, CDR1 is DFQATT, CDR2 SNEGSKA (reference sequence). The CDR3 extends over 13 amino acids. V lost 7 bases and J lost 0, with 10 bases in between. The CDR3, as DNA: TGCAGTGTTCGAGAGAGCTCCTACAATGAGCAGTTCTTC. It encodes CSVRESSYNEQFF.

This clonotype was picked up a small number of times. V is TRBV12-3 or TRBV12-4 and J is TRBJ2-7; perhaps TRBD2 as D (6 bases). V was pared by 5 bases and J by 10 bases, with 21 bases between. The CDR3 is made up of 14 amino acids. The CDR3 sequence is CASSVAEAGFEQYF. For the CDR3, the DNA is TGTGCCAGCAGTGTGGCGGAAGCGGGCTTCGAACAGTACTTC.

V gene TRBV7-9 combines with J gene TRBJ2-2; D may be TRBD2 (5 bases). CDR3 length: 12 residues. V was clipped by 5 bases and J by 13 bases, with 14 bases between them. In germline, CDR1 is SEHNR, CDR2 FQNEAQ (reference sequence). CDR3 protein: CASSLRAPGLFF. CDR3 coding DNA: TGTGCCAGCAGCCTGCGGGCCCCGGGGCTGTTTTTT.

This clonotype was seen a few times. The chain carries TRBV10-3 and TRBJ2-1, with D possibly matching TRBD2 (5 bases). The V gene lost 11 bases and the J gene lost 3 bases, with 17 bases spanning the gap. The V gene's germline CDR1 is ENHRY and CDR2 SYGVKD. The CDR3 totals 14 residues. This chain's CDR3 is CALSASSGYNEQFF. CDR3 sequence (DNA): TGTGCCTTGAGTGCCTCAAGCGGCTACAATGAGCAGTTCTTC.

This clonotype was recorded at least ten times. The chain links TRBV3-1 to TRBJ2-7; TRBD1 matches at 7 bases. The CDR3 runs 15 residues. Germline CDR1 and CDR2: LGHDT and YNNKEL (reference sequence). V lost 0 bases and J lost 4; bases outside the gene matches: 6. The CDR3 loop is CASSQEETGSYEQYF. The CDR3 region has the DNA TGTGCCAGCAGCCAAGAGGAGACAGGGTCATACGAGCAGTACTTC.

This clonotype was counted ten times or more. V and J are TRBV6-2 or TRBV6-3 and TRBJ1-2; TRBD1 might be the D (6 bases). Germline lookup yields CDR1 MNHEY and CDR2 SVGEGT. Trimming took off 6 bases at V and 7 bases at J, with 18 bases between the two ends. The CDR3 contains 14 residues. CDR3 in DNA: TGTGCCAGCAGGCCGCGGGGGCTAGACGGTGGCTACACCTTC. Protein: CASRPRGLDGGYTF.

This clonotype was counted between two and nine times. Relative to the germline gene, one junction end is altered; a read error may explain this. The J gene is TRBJ1-6, the V gene TRBV5-1; TRBD1 might be the D (6 bases). Germline values: CDR1 SGHRS, CDR2 YFSETQ. This CDR3 comprises 13 residues. In nucleotides, the CDR3 is TGCGCCAGCAGCAGCGGGGACACCGAAAGCCCTTTCTTT. This sequence encodes CASSSGDTESPFF. The full variable domain, in which reference TRBV5-1 and TRBJ1-6 provide the parts outside the CDR3, is KAGVTQTPRYLIKTRGQQVTLSCSPISGHRSVSWYQQTPGQGLQFLFEYFSETQRNKGNFPGRFSGRQFSNSRSEMNVSTLELGDSALYLCASSSGDTESPFFGNGTRLTVT.

There are a few counts of this clonotype. The J gene is TRBJ2-1, the V gene TRBV7-6; D uncertain. This CDR3 has 13 residues. The germline gives CDR1 SGHVS, CDR2 FNYEAQ. The V and J ends lost 5 bases and 6 bases respectively, with 11 bases between them. The CDR3 protein is CASSPRLLNEQFF. The CDR3 region has the DNA TGTGCCAGCAGCCCCCGACTCCTCAATGAGCAGTTCTTC. The full variable domain, its missing parts supplied by reference TRBV7-6 and TRBJ2-1, is GAGVSQSPRYKVTKRGQDVALRCDPISGHVSLYWYRQALGQGPEFLTYFNYEAQQDKSGLPNDRFSAERPEGSISTLTIQRTEQRDSAMYRCASSPRLLNEQFFGPGTRLTVL.

The CDR3, as DNA: TGCAGTGCTAGTTTGCCAGGCGGCCAGCCCCAGCATTTT. It translates to CSASLPGGQPQHF. The rearrangement uses TRBV20-1 and TRBJ1-5; D is undetermined. The CDR3 is 13 residues long. The V end lost 3 bases, the J end lost 7 bases, and 13 bases lay between the germline ends. Germline CDR1 DFQATT, CDR2 SNEGSKA (reference sequence).

V usage is TRBV24-1 and J usage is TRBJ2-1; TRBD1 might be the D (6 bases). The CDR3 contains 14 residues. The germline V gene has CDR1 KGHDR and CDR2 SFDVKD. The germline V and J ends were trimmed by 4 bases and 6 bases, with 12 bases remaining between them. DNA of the CDR3: TGTGCCACCAGTGAGATACAGGGTGGCAATGAGCAGTTCTTC. It translates to CATSEIQGGNEQFF.

The gene calls are TRBV4-1 and TRBJ2-1; the match to TRBD2 covers 12 bases. This CDR3 is 16 amino acids long. Looked up from germline, CDR1 is MGHRA and CDR2 is YSYEKL. V was clipped by 4 bases and J by 6 bases; unmatched bases: 7. The CDR3 DNA reads TGCGCCAGCAGCCGCCCAGGACTAGCGGGGAGCAATGAGCAGTTCTTC. Its translation: CASSRPGLAGSNEQFF.

V gene TRBV5-5 combines with J gene TRBJ1-1, with TRBD1 matching 7 bases. The CDR3 sequence is 14 residues long. Unmatched junction bases numbered 10, after V lost 4 bases and J lost 7 bases. Germline V gene sequence: CDR1 SGHKS, CDR2 YYEKEE (reference sequence). CDR3 sequence (DNA): TGTGCCAGCAGCCCGAGGAGGGGGCCTGATGAAGCTTTCTTT. It specifies CASSPRRGPDEAFF.

This clonotype was seen a few times. This chain uses TRBV20-1 with TRBJ2-5; D is unresolved. The CDR3 is 12 residues long. Trimming took off 2 bases at V and 4 bases at J, with 8 bases between the two ends. CDR1 and CDR2 from the germline V gene are DFQATT and SNEGSKA (reference sequence). The CDR3 region is CSARYLGETQYF. In nucleotides, the CDR3 is TGCAGTGCTAGATACCTAGGAGAGACCCAGTACTTC.

V is TRBV20-1 and J is TRBJ2-3, with 10 bases fitting TRBD2. Germline loops: CDR1 DFQATT, CDR2 SNEGSKA (reference sequence). The CDR3 consists of 19 residues. V shed 4 bases and J 0 bases; nucleotides not matched to a gene: 16. CDR3 amino acids: CSATPLGSSGRYSTDTQYF. The CDR3 nucleotides are TGCAGTGCTACCCCACTTGGGAGTAGCGGGAGGTACAGCACAGATACGCAGTATTTT.

The V and J genes are TRBV10-3 and TRBJ2-7; D gene ambiguous. This CDR3 comprises 13 residues. The germline V and J ends were trimmed by 0 bases and 4 bases, with 7 bases remaining between them. Germline values: CDR1 ENHRY, CDR2 SYGVKD. CDR3 DNA sequence: TGTGCCATCAGTGAGTCGACCGGTTACGAGCAGTACTTC. Translating gives CAISESTGYEQYF.

The chain employs TRBV18 and TRBJ2-3; 8 nucleotides align to TRBD2. This CDR3 is built from 15 residues. Trimming took 3 bases from V and 2 from J; bases not matched to a gene: 4. Per the germline V gene, CDR1 is KGHSH and CDR2 is LQKENI. The CDR3 reads CASSPTSDNTDTQYF. In nucleotides, the CDR3 is TGTGCCAGCTCACCGACTAGCGACAACACAGATACGCAGTATTTT.

This clonotype was seen a handful of times. This chain uses TRBV28 with TRBJ2-1; no reliable D call. Trimming stripped 3 bases from V and 5 bases from J, with 8 bases between. Germline V CDR1 and CDR2: MDHEN, SYDVKM. There are 13 residues in the CDR3. CDR3 loop: CASSFDIHNEQFF. In nucleotides, the CDR3 is TGTGCCAGCAGTTTCGACATTCACAATGAGCAGTTCTTC.

The chain couples TRBV12-3 or TRBV12-4 to TRBJ2-3; no firm D call. V was pared by 7 bases and J by 3 bases, with 14 bases between. This CDR3 spans 14 amino acids. The CDR3 DNA is TGTGCCAGCACCCTATGGACCGCTACAGATACGCAGTATTTT. This sequence encodes CASTLWTATDTQYF.

In this sample, this clonotype turned up a few times. V and J are TRBV27 and TRBJ2-7; D is perhaps TRBD2 (6 bases). Germline loops: CDR1 MNHEY, CDR2 SMNVEV (reference sequence). Trimming shortened V by 4 bases and J by 2 bases, and 12 bases separated the two germline ends. This CDR3 spans 14 amino acids. This CDR3 reads CASSSSSGTYEQYF. In nucleotides, the CDR3 is TGTGCCAGCAGTTCAAGTAGCGGAACCTACGAGCAGTACTTC.

The CDR3 is CASSPGRQGAEAFF. CDR3 bases: TGTGCCAGCAGTCCCGGAAGGCAGGGGGCTGAAGCTTTCTTT. The chain uses TRBV7-6 and TRBJ1-1; 7 positions agree with TRBD1. Germline trimming cut 6 bases from V and 6 bases from J; bases unmatched to any gene: 10. CDR3 size: 14 residues. Germline V gives CDR1 SGHVS, CDR2 FNYEAQ.